The 11 T cell receptor beta chains below all came from one sample that was sequenced in a study of OX40 agonist ivuxolimab in advanced cancers. Produced via immunoSEQ multiplex PCR; TCRdb's table is partial and in-frame only. The sample has 40,000 to 50,000 clones; about 80% are singletons. Sequenced here: CD4+ or CD8+ T cells sorted from blood, sampled in a trial of the OX40 agonist ivuxolimab. Receptors were obtained from an adult with an advanced solid tumor such as melanoma, head and neck, liver or kidney cancer.

This rearrangement joins TRBV28 to TRBJ2-3, with 11 bases lining up with TRBD2. The germline CDR1 and CDR2 sequences are MDHEN and SYDVKM. The CDR3 has 16 amino acids. V lost 1 base, J lost 6 bases, and 6 bases stayed unmatched. The CDR3 coding sequence is TGTGCCAGCAGTTTATTAGCGGGAGGGGCCGGGGATACGCAGTATTTT. This gives the protein CASSLLAGGAGDTQYF.

The chain carries TRBV15 and TRBJ2-7, with a weak D call TRBD1 (6 bases). Germline assignment: CDR1 LNHNV and CDR2 YYDKDF (reference sequence). This CDR3 region has 15 residues. Between the trimmed V and J ends, which lost 0 bases and 6 bases, there was a span of 15 bases. The CDR3 DNA follows: TGTGCCACCAGCAGAGATAGGGCAGGGGAAGGCGAGCAGTACTTC. This codes for CATSRDRAGEGEQYF.

The genes are TRBV5-8 and TRBJ2-3, with 9 nucleotides matching TRBD1. Germline V CDR1 and CDR2: SGHTS, YDEGEE. V lost 4 bases to trimming and J lost 6 bases; unmatched junction nucleotides: 12. The CDR3 covers 16 residues. CDR3 protein: CASSPLGQGPTDTQYF. CDR3 nucleotides: TGTGCCAGCAGCCCGCTCGGACAGGGGCCCACGGATACGCAGTATTTT.

This rearrangement joins TRBV7-2 to TRBJ2-7; TRBD1 agrees at 8 bases. The CDR3 has 14 residues. J lost 5 bases, V lost 5 bases, and 8 bases had no gene match. Looked up from germline, CDR1 is SGHTA and CDR2 is FQGNSA. The CDR3 sequence: CASSPDRAGDEQYF. Written as DNA, the CDR3 is TGTGCCAGCAGCCCGGACAGGGCCGGCGACGAGCAGTACTTC.

This clone was observed once. The chain links TRBV6-1 to TRBJ1-2; D is undetermined. The CDR3 consists of 15 residues. V lost 5 bases, J lost 0 bases, and 13 bases lay in between. Germline V gene data show CDR1 as MNHNS and CDR2 as SASEGT. CDR3 coding DNA: TGTGCCAGCAGTCTCCTGGCCCTAACTAACTATGGCTACACCTTC. Its protein is CASSLLALTNYGYTF.

This chain connects TRBV5-1 to TRBJ2-2, with D unresolved. Trimming stripped 0 bases from V and 7 bases from J, with 10 bases between. Germline CDR1 is SGHRS and CDR2 is YFSETQ. The CDR3 consists of 14 residues. The CDR3 loop reads CASSLAGTSGELFF. The CDR3 region has the DNA TGCGCCAGCAGCTTGGCCGGCACGAGCGGGGAGCTGTTTTTT.

This sequence joins TRBV11-3 and TRBJ1-1; no definite D call. V lost 2 bases and J lost 0, with 10 bases in between. There are 15 residues in the CDR3. Per germline, CDR1 SGHNT and CDR2 YENEEA. The CDR3 here is CASSLNPRVNTEAFF. The CDR3 bases are TGTGCCAGCAGCTTAAACCCTAGGGTGAACACTGAAGCTTTCTTT.

This clone was seen more than once but under ten times. The rearrangement uses TRBV7-9 and TRBJ1-1; D possibly corresponds to TRBD1 (6 bases). The CDR3 is 15 residues long. The germline V and J ends were trimmed by 1 base and 1 base, with 10 bases remaining between them. Germline lookup yields CDR1 SEHNR and CDR2 FQNEAQ (reference sequence). Here the CDR3 DNA reads TGTGCCAGCAGCTTAGTTCCACAGGGGAACACTGAAGCTTTCTTT. It codes for CASSLVPQGNTEAFF.

Here the CDR3 reads CASSKERQSYEQYF. The CDR3 DNA reads TGTGCCAGCAGCAAAGAGAGACAGTCCTACGAGCAGTACTTC. The chain couples TRBV21-1 to TRBJ2-7; the DNA was not compared with TRBD1, the D call given in the table. TRBV21-1 is termed a pseudogene. The CDR3 runs 14 residues.

V usage is TRBV28 and J usage is TRBJ2-7, with D tentatively TRBD1 (6 bases). Trimming cost V 6 bases and J 5 bases, with 14 bases left between them. Germline CDR1 and CDR2: MDHEN and SYDVKM. The CDR3 runs 13 residues. The CDR3 region has the DNA TGTGCCAGCAGCTCTGGGGGACAAAACGAGCAGTACTTC. Protein: CASSSGGQNEQYF.

The gene calls are TRBV27 and TRBJ1-5; no definite D call. V was shortened by 6 bases and J by 3 bases, with 12 bases between the two germline ends. There are 14 residues in the CDR3. Germline assignment: CDR1 MNHEY and CDR2 SMNVEV (reference sequence). This chain's CDR3 is CASSRDGSNQPQHF. CDR3 coding DNA: TGTGCCAGCAGCCGAGACGGTTCCAATCAGCCCCAGCATTTT.